One sample yielded the 22 T cell receptor beta chains listed below, sequenced in a study of T cells after yellow fever vaccination. TCRdb re-analysed the 5' RACE reads in MiXCR, keeping a single row per CDR3 protein. Among 300,000 to 400,000 distinct CDR3 sequences listed, more than 5.5% were seen once. The material was PBMCs, obtained 5 days after the yellow fever booster vaccination. Receptors were obtained from a man aged 25-45 years who received the YFV17D yellow fever vaccine.

This clonotype was recorded a few times. The chain carries TRBV12-3 or TRBV12-4 and TRBJ1-5; the match to TRBD1 covers 12 bases. This CDR3 is 16 amino acids long. With V trimmed by 4 bases and J by 7 bases, 8 bases remained unmatched. The chain's CDR3 is CASSYDGTGGGQPQHF. In DNA form, the CDR3 reads TGTGCCAGCAGTTACGACGGGACAGGGGGCGGCCAGCCCCAGCATTTT.

The rearrangement joins TRBV30 to TRBJ2-2; D unresolved. The length of the CDR3 is 14 residues. The V end lost 1 base, the J end lost 2 bases, and 8 bases lay between the germline ends. Germline V gives CDR1 GTSNPN, CDR2 SVGIG (reference sequence). CDR3 region: CAWSGQINTGELFF. In DNA, the CDR3 is TGTGCCTGGAGTGGACAAATAAACACCGGGGAGCTGTTTTTT.

The chain recombines TRBV30 with TRBJ2-2; no firm D call. The CDR3 runs 14 residues. Per germline, CDR1 GTSNPN and CDR2 SVGIG (reference sequence). Trimming shortened V by 5 bases and J by 3 bases, and 13 bases separated the two germline ends. The CDR3 coding sequence is TGTGCCTGGCGCATCAAGGGATACACCGGGGAGCTGTTTTTT. Protein: CAWRIKGYTGELFF.

V and J are TRBV9 and TRBJ2-1; TRBD2 might be the D (7 bases). Deletions cut 0 bases from V and 7 bases from J, with 14 bases between. The V gene's germline CDR1 is SGDLS and CDR2 YYNGEE. CDR3 size: 15 residues. Written as DNA, the CDR3 is TGTGCCAGCAGCGTAGACGGGAGGCAGGGGAATGAGCAGTTCTTC. Translation gives CASSVDGRQGNEQFF.

This chain links TRBV19 with TRBJ2-6; 9 nucleotides agree with TRBD1. Trimming removed 4 bases from V and 2 bases from J; junction bases left unmatched: 3. The germline CDR1 and CDR2 sequences are LNHDA and SQIVND (reference sequence). The CDR3 is made up of 16 amino acids. DNA of the CDR3: TGTGCCAGTAGTACCGGACAGGGGACTGGGGCCAACGTCCTGACTTTC. It translates to CASSTGQGTGANVLTF.

V gene TRBV10-3 combines with J gene TRBJ2-7; D call uncertain. V gave up 5 bases and J gave up 4 bases, with 15 bases separating them. Germline CDR1 and CDR2: ENHRY and SYGVKD. This CDR3 has 14 residues. CDR3 sequence reads: CAISSNYGGYEQYF. For the CDR3, the DNA is TGTGCCATCAGTTCAAATTATGGCGGTTACGAGCAGTACTTC.

This clonotype was seen many times. The chain joins TRBV6-2 or TRBV6-3 to TRBJ2-7; 12 bases are a match to TRBD2. CDR1 and CDR2 from the germline V gene are MNHEY and SVGEGT. V lost 5 bases and J lost 1; bases outside the gene matches: 6. The length of the CDR3 is 16 residues. The CDR3: CASSQLAGGPSYEQYF. CDR3 coding DNA: TGTGCCAGCAGTCAACTAGCGGGAGGACCTTCCTACGAGCAGTACTTC.

This clonotype has a count of ten or more. Here the CDR3 DNA reads TGCAGCGTTGAGACGAGCTCTGGGGCCAACGTCCTGACTTTC. This codes for CSVETSSGANVLTF. The J gene is TRBJ2-6, the V gene TRBV29-1, with unresolved D. This CDR3 comprises 14 residues. Trimming removed 3 bases at V and 0 bases at J, with 6 bases between. Germline V gene sequence: CDR1 SQVTM, CDR2 ANQGSEA. The variable domain in full, with the rest retrieved from reference TRBV29-1 and TRBJ2-6, is SAVISQKPSRDICQRGTSLTIQCQVDSQVTMMFWYRQQPGQSLTLIATANQGSEATYESGFVIDKFPISRPNLTFSTLTVSNMSPEDSSIYLCSVETSSGANVLTFGAGSRLTVL.

This clonotype showed up many times. The chain recombines TRBV12-3 or TRBV12-4 with TRBJ1-1, with D uncertain. The ends were cut back, 7 bases at V and 1 base at J, with 10 bases in the middle. The CDR3 spans 13 residues. CDR3 region: CASTSRWNTEAFF. DNA for the CDR3: TGTGCCAGCACCTCGAGGTGGAACACTGAAGCTTTCTTT.

This clonotype was observed a few times. The chain is built from TRBV4-3 and TRBJ2-7, with 10 bases that match TRBD2. This CDR3 has 17 amino acids. Germline assignment: CDR1 LGHNA and CDR2 YSLEER. J was trimmed by 3 bases and V by 1 base; bases with no gene match: 9. CDR3 in amino acids: CASSQAPASGSYYEQYF. The CDR3 DNA is TGCGCCAGCAGCCAAGCGCCGGCTAGCGGGAGTTACTACGAGCAGTACTTC.

In this sample, this clonotype turned up many times. The chain is built from TRBV20-1 and TRBJ2-3; the match to TRBD2 covers 7 bases. Germline lookup yields CDR1 DFQATT and CDR2 SNEGSKA (reference sequence). This CDR3 contains 16 residues. The trim removed 0 bases at V and 0 bases at J, leaving 6 bases unmatched. The DNA of the CDR3 is TGCAGTGCTAGAGATCTAGCGGACTCTAGCACAGATACGCAGTATTTT. Amino acids: CSARDLADSSTDTQYF.

The chain recombines TRBV6-2 or TRBV6-3 with TRBJ2-3; weak D call: TRBD1 (6 bases). Looked up from germline, CDR1 is MNHEY and CDR2 is SVGEGT. CDR3 size: 14 residues. Trimming pared 5 bases from V and 4 bases from J, leaving 13 bases between. The CDR3 region has the DNA TGTGCCAGCAGTATCACAGGGTGGTCAGATACGCAGTATTTT. It codes for CASSITGWSDTQYF.

This clonotype occurred many times. The rearrangement links TRBV5-1 to TRBJ2-1; 12 bases are a match to TRBD2. Looked up from germline, CDR1 is SGHRS and CDR2 is YFSETQ. V dropped 6 bases and J dropped 4; count of bases not matched to a gene: 2. CDR3 length: 14 amino acids. The CDR3 DNA is TGCGCCAGCACCCTAGCGGGAGGGTACAATGAGCAGTTCTTC. It codes for CASTLAGGYNEQFF.

V is TRBV20-1 and J is TRBJ2-5; D perhaps matches TRBD2 (5 bases). CDR1 DFQATT and CDR2 SNEGSKA come from the germline V gene (reference sequence). Trimming cost V 6 bases and J 2 bases, with 13 bases left between them. The CDR3 loop spans 13 amino acids. The CDR3 loop reads CSARRGHQETQYF. The CDR3 DNA follows: TGCAGTGCCCGACGAGGGCATCAAGAGACCCAGTACTTC.

This clonotype was counted at least ten times. The chain has TRBV5-1 and TRBJ1-4; D is uncertain. The CDR3 totals 14 residues. Per the germline V gene, CDR1 is SGHRS and CDR2 is YFSETQ. Trimming stripped 0 bases from V and 4 bases from J, with 7 bases between. For the CDR3, the DNA is TGCGCCAGCAGCTTGGGAGGGCTTAATGAAAAACTGTTTTTT. Translated: CASSLGGLNEKLFF. Combining the CDR3 with reference TRBV5-1 and TRBJ1-4 gives the whole variable domain KAGVTQTPRYLIKTRGQQVTLSCSPISGHRSVSWYQQTPGQGLQFLFEYFSETQRNKGNFPGRFSGRQFSNSRSEMNVSTLELGDSALYLCASSLGGLNEKLFFGSGTQLSVL.

This clonotype was counted a few times. The chain recombines TRBV20-1 with TRBJ1-2; no firm D call. Germline lookup yields CDR1 DFQATT and CDR2 SNEGSKA (reference sequence). Trimming pared 5 bases from V and 8 bases from J, leaving 12 bases between. This CDR3 comprises 11 residues. In nucleotides, the CDR3 is TGCAGTGCTGAGCGGGAACTGGGCTACACCTTC. It encodes CSAERELGYTF.

This chain joins TRBV9 and TRBJ1-4, with D perhaps TRBD1 (6 bases). The CDR3 is made up of 14 amino acids. The V and J ends lost 2 bases and 5 bases respectively, with 10 bases between them. From germline, CDR1 is SGDLS and CDR2 YYNGEE. In DNA, the CDR3 is TGTGCCAGCAGCGTGGGGGCTAACAATGAAAAACTGTTTTTT. Its protein is CASSVGANNEKLFF.

This clonotype appeared many times. The chain links TRBV20-1 to TRBJ2-1; 9 bases are a match to TRBD2. V gave up 0 bases and J gave up 4 bases; unmatched junction bases: 13. This CDR3 has 18 residues. Per the germline V gene, CDR1 is DFQATT and CDR2 is SNEGSKA (reference sequence). The CDR3 nucleotides read TGCAGTGCTAGAGATATAGGTCTAGCGGGACCGCATTACAATGAGCAGTTCTTC. Translated: CSARDIGLAGPHYNEQFF.

This clonotype was counted at least ten times. The chain recombines TRBV12-3 or TRBV12-4 with TRBJ2-1; no reliable D call. The CDR3 consists of 12 residues. V was cut by 9 bases and J by 8 bases, with 14 bases left in between. The CDR3 nucleotides are TGTGCCAGTGGGATCGTTATGCATGAGCAGTTCTTC. Translated, it gives CASGIVMHEQFF.

This clonotype was observed a single time. A read error is possible here, since a much larger clone lies one base away. The rearrangement links TRBV12-3 or TRBV12-4 to TRBJ2-3; D call uncertain. Trimming took 5 bases from V and 4 from J, leaving 13 bases between them. CDR3 length equals 14 residues. In DNA form, the CDR3 reads TGTGCCAGCAGTCCCCCGATGAAGGCAGATACGCAGTATTTT. This encodes CASSPPMKADTQYF.

This clonotype was detected ten times or more. The CDR3 here is CASSLTNYGYTF. In DNA form, the CDR3 reads TGTGCCAGCAGCTTAACGAACTATGGCTACACCTTC. This chain connects TRBV7-2 to TRBJ1-2; the D is unclear. The germline gives CDR1 SGHTA, CDR2 FQGNSA. Trimming took 2 bases from V and 2 from J, leaving 3 bases between them. The CDR3 is 12 amino acids.

In its sample, this clonotype was seen many times. The chain joins TRBV3-1 to TRBJ2-2; D remains unclear. V gave up 5 bases and J gave up 4 bases, with 5 bases separating them. The CDR3 is made up of 12 amino acids. The germline V gene has CDR1 LGHDT and CDR2 YNNKEL (reference sequence). Here the CDR3 reads CASSTPTGELFF. The DNA for the CDR3 is TGTGCCAGCAGCACACCCACCGGGGAGCTGTTTTTT.